The 24 T cell receptor beta chains given below trace back to one sample, sequenced in a study of OX40 agonist ivuxolimab in advanced cancers. The protocol was immunoSEQ multiplex PCR, while the TCRdb copy is restricted to in-frame clones and leaves out a portion. The sample contains roughly 97,000 clones, 86% of which appear only once. This sample comprised CD4+ or CD8+ T cells sorted from blood, obtained in a trial of the OX40 agonist ivuxolimab. The receptors here all came from an adult with an advanced solid tumor such as melanoma, head and neck, liver or kidney cancer.

This clone was seen more than once but under ten times. Other DNA sequences in this specimen translate into the identical CDR3. V is TRBV4-2 and J is TRBJ2-7; 9 bases line up with TRBD2. CDR1 and CDR2 from the germline V gene are LGHNA and YNFKEQ. The CDR3 extends over 15 amino acids. The V segment lost 0 bases and the J segment 3 bases; nucleotides outside the gene matches: 3. CDR3 in DNA: TGTGCCAGCAGCCAAGAGGCGGGAGGGAACTACGAGCAGTACTTC. The encoded protein is CASSQEAGGNYEQYF.

The rearrangement uses TRBV5-4 and TRBJ1-2, with 8 positions matching TRBD1. This CDR3 spans 14 amino acids. The V gene's germline CDR1 is SGHNT and CDR2 YYREEE (reference sequence). The V gene end was trimmed by 4 bases and the J gene end by 5 bases; junction bases not matched to a gene: 7. CDR3 sequence: CASSPGQAGYGYTF. CDR3 DNA: TGTGCCAGCAGCCCGGGACAGGCAGGGTATGGCTACACCTTC. The entire variable domain, with the rest obtained from reference TRBV5-4 and TRBJ1-2, is as follows: ETGVTQSPTHLIKTRGQQVTLRCSSQSGHNTVSWYQQALGQGPQFIFQYYREEENGRGNFPPRFSGLQFPNYSSELNVNALELDDSALYLCASSPGQAGYGYTFGSGTRLTVV.

The V call is TRBV2, the J call TRBJ1-1; 8 bases are shared with TRBD1. The ends lost 8 bases at V and 7 bases at J; junction bases unmatched: 12. In germline, CDR1 is SNHLY, CDR2 FYNNEI. The CDR3 totals 14 residues. The CDR3 region has the DNA TGTGCCAGCTTAAAAGACAGGGGCGTCAATGAAGCTTTCTTT. Translation: CASLKDRGVNEAFF. The variable domain in full, with the rest retrieved from reference TRBV2 and TRBJ1-1, is EPEVTQTPSHQVTQMGQEVILRCVPISNHLYFYWYRQILGQKVEFLVSFYNNEISEKSEIFDDQFSVERPDGSNFTLKIRSTKLEDSAMYFCASLKDRGVNEAFFGQGTRLTVV.

The rearrangement uses TRBV10-1 and TRBJ2-2; D remains ambiguous. This CDR3 is 15 amino acids long. V was pared by 0 bases and J by 1 base, with 6 bases between. Germline V CDR1 and CDR2: WNHNN, SYGVQD (reference sequence). CDR3 nucleotide sequence: TGCGCCAGCAGTGAGTCCTGGCGGAACACCGGGGAGCTGTTTTTT. It yields the protein CASSESWRNTGELFF.

The gene calls are TRBV7-6 and TRBJ1-2; D gene unclear. Per germline, CDR1 SGHVS and CDR2 FNYEAQ. The CDR3 totals 12 residues. The V gene lost 1 base and the J gene lost 8 bases, with 8 bases spanning the gap. CDR3 coding DNA: TGTGCCAGCAGCTTAGGGGGAGGAGGCTACACCTTC. This codes for CASSLGGGGYTF.

The genes are TRBV20-1 and TRBJ2-5; 7 bases are shared with TRBD1. The CDR3 length is 11 residues. V lost 4 bases, J lost 4 bases, and 0 bases stayed unmatched. Per germline, CDR1 DFQATT and CDR2 SNEGSKA (reference sequence). Written as DNA, the CDR3 is TGCAGTGCTACAGGGGGAGAGACCCAGTACTTC. It codes for CSATGGETQYF.

The V call is TRBV25-1, the J call TRBJ2-5; possibly TRBD1 or TRBD2 for D (5 bases each). The end of the DNA fits TRBJ2-7 better, so the J call may be wrong. The length of the CDR3 is 15 residues. Germline CDR1 MGHDK, CDR2 SYGVNS. The CDR3 loop is CASSGPGGRLYEQYF. The CDR3, as DNA: TGTGCCAGCAGTGGCCCTGGGGGACGGCTCTACGAGCAGTACTTC.

This sequence joins TRBV6-1 and TRBJ2-7; D is ambiguous. Germline CDR1 MNHNS, CDR2 SASEGT. V gave up 8 bases and J gave up 1 base, with 9 bases separating them. This CDR3 is 12 amino acids long. The CDR3 DNA reads as TGTGCCAGCCGGTTGGTTTCCTACGAGCAGTACTTC. Translating gives CASRLVSYEQYF.

The chain has TRBV7-6 and TRBJ2-6; the D is unclear. V was trimmed by 0 bases and J by 0 bases, leaving 6 bases between them. The CDR3 sequence is 16 residues long. Germline V CDR1 and CDR2: SGHVS, FNYEAQ. The CDR3 region has the DNA TGTGCCAGCAGCTTAGCTCGACCCTCTGGGGCCAACGTCCTGACTTTC. Translated: CASSLARPSGANVLTF.

The gene calls are TRBV2 and TRBJ1-1; possibly TRBD1 for D (6 bases). The CDR3 has 12 residues. Trimming stripped 11 bases from V and 3 bases from J, with 13 bases between. From germline, CDR1 is SNHLY and CDR2 FYNNEI. The CDR3 DNA is TGTGCCCTAGGGGGAGGGGACACTGAAGCTTTCTTT. Translation: CALGGGDTEAFF.

The chain has TRBV5-6 and TRBJ1-2; perhaps TRBD1 as D (6 bases). CDR3 length equals 15 residues. Per the germline V gene, CDR1 is SGHDT and CDR2 is YYEEEE. Deletions cut 6 bases from V and 4 bases from J, with 19 bases between. DNA of the CDR3: TGTGCCAGCACCAGGAACCCACAGGGCCGCTATGGCTACACCTTC. Translation: CASTRNPQGRYGYTF.

The V gene is TRBV12-5, the J gene TRBJ1-5, with D possibly TRBD1 on 5 matching bases. This CDR3 is built from 15 residues. Per the germline V gene, CDR1 is LGHNT and CDR2 is FRNRAP. Between the trimmed V and J ends, which lost 4 bases and 3 bases, there was a span of 13 bases. The CDR3 spells CASGSDREPNQPQHF. CDR3 in DNA: TGTGCTAGTGGTTCCGACAGAGAACCCAATCAGCCCCAGCATTTT. Combining the CDR3 with reference TRBV12-5 and TRBJ1-5 gives the whole variable domain DARVTQTPRHKVTEMGQEVTMRCQPILGHNTVFWYRQTMMQGLELLAYFRNRAPLDDSGMPKDRFSAEMPDATLATLKIQPSEPRDSAVYFCASGSDREPNQPQHFGDGTRLSIL.

This rearrangement joins TRBV29-1 to TRBJ1-1; 7 nucleotides match TRBD1. CDR1 and CDR2 from the germline V gene are SQVTM and ANQGSEA. This CDR3 contains 17 residues. Germline trimming cut 4 bases from V and 1 base from J; bases unmatched to any gene: 15. CDR3 protein: CSVGRQGVLVWNTEAFF. The CDR3 DNA sequence: TGCAGCGTTGGGCGACAGGGTGTCTTGGTTTGGAACACTGAAGCTTTCTTT.

This clone was observed at least ten times. This chain joins TRBV19 and TRBJ1-1; maybe TRBD1 (6 bases). The germline V gene has CDR1 LNHDA and CDR2 SQIVND (reference sequence). The CDR3 runs to 15 residues. Between the trimmed V and J ends, which lost 6 bases and 4 bases, there was a span of 18 bases. CDR3 bases: TGTGCCAGTAGAAGATTTTCGGGAGGGGGCACTGAAGCTTTCTTT. Translation: CASRRFSGGGTEAFF.

The rearrangement uses TRBV7-8 and TRBJ2-2; weak D call: TRBD2 (6 bases). With 6 bases removed from V and 3 bases from J, the gap between germline ends came to 14 bases. CDR3 length: 15 amino acids. The germline V gene encodes CDR1 SGHVS and CDR2 FQNEAQ. The CDR3 region is CASSGLASDTGELFF. CDR3 coding DNA: TGTGCCAGCAGTGGGCTAGCGTCGGACACCGGGGAGCTGTTTTTT.

The V and J genes are TRBV6-5 and TRBJ1-1; 7 bases fit TRBD1. Germline CDR1 is MNHEY and CDR2 is SVGAGI. V dropped 6 bases and J dropped 3; count of bases not matched to a gene: 7. The CDR3 contains 14 residues. The CDR3 region is CASRHLDRDTEAFF. The DNA for the CDR3 is TGTGCCAGCAGGCACCTTGACAGGGACACTGAAGCTTTCTTT.

J is TRBJ1-5 and V is TRBV6-1; 7 bases match TRBD1. Germline trimming cut 4 bases from V and 7 bases from J; bases unmatched to any gene: 7. The CDR3 consists of 14 residues. Germline assignment: CDR1 MNHNS and CDR2 SASEGT. The CDR3 here is CASSGQGLRQPQHF. In DNA form, the CDR3 reads TGTGCCAGCAGTGGACAGGGTCTAAGGCAGCCCCAGCATTTT.

The J gene is TRBJ1-2, the V gene TRBV18; no clear D gene. Germline V lookup: CDR1 KGHSH, CDR2 LQKENI. Trimming cost V 0 bases and J 2 bases, with 10 bases left between them. The CDR3 runs to 15 residues. The CDR3 DNA sequence: TGTGCCAGCTCACCACCAGGGTCGGGAAACTATGGCTACACCTTC. Translated, it gives CASSPPGSGNYGYTF.

This clone appeared a single time. This chain links TRBV2 with TRBJ2-7, with D possibly being TRBD2 (6 bases). The CDR3 is 12 residues long. Trimming took off 7 bases at V and 6 bases at J, with 13 bases between the two ends. Germline V gives CDR1 SNHLY, CDR2 FYNNEI. The CDR3 region is CASMGGRGEQYF. The DNA for the CDR3 is TGTGCCAGCATGGGGGGACGTGGCGAGCAGTACTTC.

The V gene is TRBV7-2, the J gene TRBJ2-7, with D unclear. The CDR3 runs to 14 residues. Trimming took 2 bases from V and 0 from J, leaving 8 bases between them. CDR1 is SGHTA, CDR2 FQGNSA, per germline. CDR3 sequence reads: CASSLLVSSYEQYF. The DNA of the CDR3 is TGTGCCAGCAGCTTACTGGTGAGCTCCTACGAGCAGTACTTC. The whole variable domain, filled in from reference TRBV7-2 and TRBJ2-7, reads GAGVSQSPSNKVTEKGKDVELRCDPISGHTALYWYRQSLGQGLEFLIYFQGNSAPDKSGLPSDRFSAERTGGSVSTLTIQRTQQEDSAVYLCASSLLVSSYEQYFGPGTRLTVT.

The chain employs TRBV5-5 and TRBJ1-2; TRBD1 matches at 12 bases. The CDR3 is 16 residues long. With V trimmed by 4 bases and J by 7 bases, 11 bases remained unmatched. Per the germline V gene, CDR1 is SGHKS and CDR2 is YYEKEE (reference sequence). The CDR3 region is CASSPQTGTGGFGYTF. The CDR3 bases are TGTGCCAGCAGCCCGCAAACCGGGACAGGGGGCTTTGGCTACACCTTC.

V gene TRBV4-3 combines with J gene TRBJ2-7; D uncertain. Germline V gene data show CDR1 as LGHNA and CDR2 as YSLEER. This CDR3 is 16 amino acids long. Trimming took 3 bases from V and 7 from J, leaving 22 bases between them. The CDR3, as DNA: TGCGCCAGCAGCCATTCGGTGGCGGCCCAAGCAGGAGAGCAGTACTTC. As protein: CASSHSVAAQAGEQYF.

The genes are TRBV19 and TRBJ1-2; D remains ambiguous. Germline CDR1 is LNHDA and CDR2 is SQIVND (reference sequence). The CDR3 consists of 13 residues. With 5 bases removed from V and 2 bases from J, the gap between germline ends came to 9 bases. CDR3 sequence reads: CASSGPTNYGYTF. The CDR3 DNA reads as TGTGCCAGTAGTGGCCCCACCAACTATGGCTACACCTTC.

This chain connects TRBV4-1 to TRBJ1-1; 10 bases agree with TRBD1. J was trimmed by 5 bases and V by 4 bases; bases with no gene match: 4. This CDR3 has 14 residues. The germline gives CDR1 MGHRA, CDR2 YSYEKL. CDR3 sequence reads: CASSLDRGQTEAFF. CDR3 nucleotide sequence: TGCGCCAGCAGCCTCGACAGGGGGCAGACTGAAGCTTTCTTT.